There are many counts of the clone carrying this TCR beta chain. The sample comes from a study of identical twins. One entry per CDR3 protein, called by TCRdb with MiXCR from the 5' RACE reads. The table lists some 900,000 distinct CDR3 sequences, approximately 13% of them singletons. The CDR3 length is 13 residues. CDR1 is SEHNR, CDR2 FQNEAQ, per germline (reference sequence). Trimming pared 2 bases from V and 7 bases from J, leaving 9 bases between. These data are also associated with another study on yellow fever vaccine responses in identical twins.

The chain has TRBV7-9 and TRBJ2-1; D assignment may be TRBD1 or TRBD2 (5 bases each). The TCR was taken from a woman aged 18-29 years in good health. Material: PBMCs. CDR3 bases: TGTGCCAGCAGCTTATCCGGGACGAATGAGCAGTTCTTC. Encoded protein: CASSLSGTNEQFF.